A single sample gave rise to the 10 T cell receptor beta chains below, sequenced in a study of blood T cell repertoires in COVID-19. Clones were sequenced by immunoSEQ multiplex PCR, and TCRdb holds only the in-frame ones, with some missing. The repertoire holds some 58,000 clones, with approximately 86% as singletons. The specimen was peripheral blood. These receptors were obtained from a man aged 35 to 55 with acute or convalescent COVID-19.

The V call is TRBV30, the J call TRBJ2-5, with D maybe TRBD2 (6 bases). Germline V gene lookup returns CDR1 GTSNPN and CDR2 SVGIG (reference sequence). This CDR3 contains 17 residues. V was clipped by 2 bases and J by 2 bases, with 21 bases between them. CDR3 protein: CAWSINLGGRPQETQYF. DNA of the CDR3: TGTGCCTGGAGTATAAACCTCGGGGGACGACCACAAGAGACCCAGTACTTC.

The rearrangement joins TRBV5-4 to TRBJ2-4, with D maybe TRBD1 (6 bases). Germline V gene lookup returns CDR1 SGHNT and CDR2 YYREEE (reference sequence). This CDR3 spans 15 amino acids. V was clipped by 4 bases and J by 0 bases, with 11 bases between them. This CDR3 is CASSMDSLAKNIQYF. In DNA form, the CDR3 reads TGTGCCAGCAGCATGGACAGCCTAGCCAAAAACATTCAGTACTTC.

The V call is TRBV24-1, the J call TRBJ2-1, with 7 bases fitting TRBD2. The J segment lost 7 bases and the V segment lost 4 bases, leaving 12 bases of the junction unmatched. The CDR3 runs to 16 residues. CDR1 and CDR2 (germline): KGHDR, SFDVKD. The CDR3 DNA is TGTGCCACCAGTGACGGTGGACTAGTGGGGAATAATGAGCAGTTCTTC. This sequence encodes CATSDGGLVGNNEQFF.

This clone was seen a few times. V and J are TRBV7-8 and TRBJ1-5, with TRBD1 as a possible D gene (5 bases). CDR1 SGHVS and CDR2 FQNEAQ come from the germline V gene. CDR3 length: 16 residues. Trimming stripped 5 bases from V and 3 bases from J, with 17 bases between. The CDR3 DNA sequence: TGTGCCAGCAGCGACCAGACAGCTGGCTTCAATCAGCCCCAGCATTTT. The encoded protein is CASSDQTAGFNQPQHF.

This sequence joins TRBV18 and TRBJ2-2; no definite D call. Trimming removed 1 base at V and 3 bases at J, with 6 bases between. Looked up from germline, CDR1 is KGHSH and CDR2 is LQKENI. The length of the CDR3 is 14 residues. The CDR3 bases are TGTGCCAGCTCACCACGTTCTGACACCGGGGAGCTGTTTTTT. Translation: CASSPRSDTGELFF.

The CDR3 loop is CAWRPRTGSNTEAFF. CDR3 nucleotides: TGTGCCTGGAGACCGAGGACAGGGTCAAACACTGAAGCTTTCTTT. This chain uses TRBV30 with TRBJ1-1, with 8 bases lining up with TRBD1. The CDR3 runs 15 residues. Per germline, CDR1 GTSNPN and CDR2 SVGIG (reference sequence). The V segment lost 3 bases and the J segment 2 bases; nucleotides outside the gene matches: 8. The whole variable domain, filled in from reference TRBV30 and TRBJ1-1, reads SQTIHQWPATLVQPVGSPLSLECTVEGTSNPNLYWYRQAAGRGLQLLFYSVGIGQISSEVPQNLSASRPQDRQFILSSKKLLLSDSGFYLCAWRPRTGSNTEAFFGQGTRLTVV.

This clone was detected only a few times. This chain joins TRBV2 and TRBJ2-3, with D tentatively TRBD2 (5 bases). This CDR3 is 14 amino acids long. Looked up from germline, CDR1 is SNHLY and CDR2 is FYNNEI. Between the trimmed V and J ends, which lost 4 bases and 2 bases, there was a span of 10 bases. The CDR3 protein is CASSVKRYTDTQYF. The CDR3 nucleotides read TGTGCCAGCAGTGTAAAGCGGTACACAGATACGCAGTATTTT.

This chain links TRBV18 with TRBJ1-1, with unresolved D. The CDR3 has 14 amino acids. V was trimmed by 3 bases and J by 0 bases, leaving 8 bases between them. Per germline, CDR1 KGHSH and CDR2 LQKENI. The CDR3 is CASSPDIVNTEAFF. CDR3 sequence (DNA): TGTGCCAGCTCACCCGACATAGTGAACACTGAAGCTTTCTTT.

The rearrangement uses TRBV27 and TRBJ1-6, with a tentative D call TRBD1 (6 bases). Between the trimmed V and J ends, which lost 5 bases and 9 bases, there was a span of 23 bases. CDR3 size: 17 residues. Germline V gene sequence: CDR1 MNHEY, CDR2 SMNVEV (reference sequence). For the CDR3, the DNA is TGTGCCAGCAGTCGGGGAGACGACAGGTCTTACCGTTCACCCCTCCACTTT. Translating it yields CASSRGDDRSYRSPLHF.

This clone was counted once. The chain joins TRBV6-5 to TRBJ1-1; 7 bases line up with TRBD1. This CDR3 is 13 amino acids long. Germline lookup yields CDR1 MNHEY and CDR2 SVGAGI. V shed 5 bases, J shed 7 bases, and the junction held 7 bases outside the gene matches. The CDR3 here is CASSLGTAIEAFF. As DNA, the CDR3 is TGTGCCAGCAGTCTCGGGACAGCTATTGAAGCTTTCTTT.